A single sample gave rise to the 26 T cell receptor beta chains below, sequenced in a study of early T cells in non-severe SARS-CoV-2 infection. MiXCR, applied by TCRdb to the 5' RACE reads, yields one record per CDR3 protein. The repertoire includes some 30,000 distinct CDR3 sequences, around 5.9% of them detected once, and 10% to 15% sits in the top ten. Source material: whole blood. These receptors were collected from an adult who was a healthcare worker with PCR-confirmed SARS-CoV-2 infection or an uninfected control (not recorded which).

Many counts were recorded for this clonotype. This chain uses TRBV12-3 or TRBV12-4 with TRBJ1-2; D uncertain. This CDR3 contains 12 residues. V was shortened by 3 bases and J by 5 bases, with 7 bases between the two germline ends. CDR3 in DNA: TGTGCCAGCAGTTTGAGGCCATATGGCTACACCTTC. Its translation is CASSLRPYGYTF.

This clonotype was recorded at least ten times. The V call is TRBV6-1, the J call TRBJ1-2; D gene ambiguous. Germline CDR1 MNHNS, CDR2 SASEGT. The CDR3 length is 14 residues. Trimming left V 2 bases short and J 4 bases short, with 11 bases between. The DNA for the CDR3 is TGTGCCAGCAGTGAAAGTTACTCCCGCTATGGCTACACCTTC. Protein sequence: CASSESYSRYGYTF.

This clonotype was detected many times. This chain links TRBV10-3 with TRBJ2-5; TRBD1 might be the D (5 bases). CDR3 size: 14 residues. The V end lost 10 bases, the J end lost 2 bases, and 17 bases lay between the germline ends. Germline values: CDR1 ENHRY, CDR2 SYGVKD. The CDR3 reads CATAVGRAQETQYF. CDR3 DNA sequence: TGTGCCACGGCAGTAGGCAGGGCTCAAGAGACCCAGTACTTC.

This clonotype was seen at least ten times. The V gene is TRBV7-9, the J gene TRBJ2-1; unclear D gene. The CDR3 has 12 amino acids. The V and J ends lost 4 bases and 6 bases respectively, with 7 bases between them. The V gene's germline CDR1 is SEHNR and CDR2 FQNEAQ (reference sequence). DNA of the CDR3: TGTGCCAGCAGCTCCATCAGCAATGAGCAGTTCTTC. Its translation: CASSSISNEQFF.

This clonotype has a count of ten or more. CDR3 residues: CSAREPTGRNEAFF. The CDR3 region has the DNA TGCAGTGCTAGAGAGCCCACAGGGCGCAATGAAGCTTTCTTT. The chain has TRBV20-1 and TRBJ1-1; TRBD1 is a possible D gene (6 bases). The CDR3 spans 14 residues. Per germline, CDR1 DFQATT and CDR2 SNEGSKA (reference sequence). With 0 bases removed from V and 7 bases from J, the gap between germline ends came to 15 bases.

This clonotype was seen many times. The chain links TRBV7-2 to TRBJ1-6; D may be TRBD1 (5 bases). V lost 2 bases and J 8 bases, leaving 10 bases between the germline ends. Germline V lookup: CDR1 SGHTA, CDR2 FQGNSA. The CDR3 runs 14 residues. The CDR3 region is CASSLPQGYSPLHF. Written as DNA, the CDR3 is TGTGCCAGCAGCTTACCCCAGGGTTATTCACCCCTCCACTTT.

The V call is TRBV5-6, the J call TRBJ2-2; D unclear. Deletions cut 2 bases from V and 0 bases from J, with 8 bases between. The CDR3 runs to 15 residues. From germline, CDR1 is SGHDT and CDR2 YYEEEE. The CDR3 loop is CASSFKQTNTGELFF. DNA of the CDR3: TGTGCCAGCAGCTTCAAACAGACGAACACCGGGGAGCTGTTTTTT.

This clonotype showed up many times. This chain links TRBV12-3 or TRBV12-4 with TRBJ1-3; 10 bases are shared with TRBD1. CDR3 size: 16 residues. The V and J ends lost 6 bases and 0 bases, in that order; junction bases with no gene match: 5. The CDR3 DNA follows: TGTGCCAGCAGCCAGGGACAGGGGATCTCTGGAAACACCATATATTTT. Amino acid sequence: CASSQGQGISGNTIYF.

This clonotype was seen many times. The chain is built from TRBV20-1 and TRBJ2-2; D not resolved. The CDR3 loop spans 14 amino acids. The V gene lost 6 bases and the J gene lost 1 base, with 12 bases spanning the gap. Germline lookup yields CDR1 DFQATT and CDR2 SNEGSKA (reference sequence). The CDR3: CSARAAGNTGELFF. DNA of the CDR3: TGCAGTGCCCGAGCCGCAGGGAACACCGGGGAGCTGTTTTTT.

The sample holds many counts of this clonotype. V is TRBV10-3 and J is TRBJ1-1; D call uncertain. CDR1 is ENHRY and CDR2 is SYGVKD in the germline V gene. This CDR3 has 13 residues. V lost 4 bases to trimming and J lost 3 bases, with 9 bases between them. CDR3 protein: CAISGARDTEAFF. The CDR3 DNA reads as TGTGCCATCAGTGGGGCCCGGGACACTGAAGCTTTCTTT.

The chain employs TRBV6-4 and TRBJ2-1, with D possibly TRBD2 on 5 matching bases. Trimming took 3 bases from V and 6 from J, leaving 15 bases between them. Germline V gene data show CDR1 as MRHNA and CDR2 as SNTAGT. This CDR3 is 15 amino acids long. CDR3 loop: CASSDGESEANEQFF. In DNA, the CDR3 is TGTGCCAGCAGTGATGGGGAGAGTGAAGCCAATGAGCAGTTCTTC.

This clonotype was counted many times. J is TRBJ2-2 and V is TRBV4-1; D remains ambiguous. CDR1 is MGHRA, CDR2 YSYEKL, per germline. The CDR3 sequence is 15 residues long. V lost 1 base, J lost 0 bases, and 6 bases lay in between. DNA of the CDR3: TGCGCCAGCAGCCAAGGGCCGACGAACACCGGGGAGCTGTTTTTT. This encodes CASSQGPTNTGELFF.

This clonotype was counted many times. This CDR3 reads CASSLGGSGGSSYEQYF. For the CDR3, the DNA is TGTGCCAGCAGCCTGGGAGGTAGCGGGGGTAGCTCCTACGAGCAGTACTTC. V and J are TRBV12-3 or TRBV12-4 and TRBJ2-7; 9 bases are a match to TRBD2. V dropped 6 bases and J dropped 0; count of bases not matched to a gene: 12. The CDR3 loop spans 17 amino acids.

This clonotype was found many times. The rearrangement uses TRBV7-9 and TRBJ2-3; 8 bases map to TRBD2. This CDR3 region has 16 residues. Germline assignment: CDR1 SEHNR and CDR2 FQNEAQ (reference sequence). The junction had 10 bases not matched to a gene; V was cut back by 4 bases and J by 4 bases. Here the CDR3 DNA reads TGTGCCAGCAGCTCCAATCCGGGACTAGAGCCAGATACGCAGTATTTT. Protein: CASSSNPGLEPDTQYF.

Ten or more counts support this clonotype. This sequence joins TRBV5-1 and TRBJ2-3; D might be TRBD2 (6 bases). Trimming pared 2 bases from V and 0 bases from J, leaving 10 bases between. The CDR3 is 15 residues long. CDR1 and CDR2 (germline): SGHRS, YFSETQ. In nucleotides, the CDR3 is TGCGCCAGCAGCTTTTGGGGGGAGAGCACAGATACGCAGTATTTT. It yields the protein CASSFWGESTDTQYF.

The sample holds many counts of this clonotype. The J gene is TRBJ2-5, the V gene TRBV14, with 14 bases matching TRBD2. Trimming cost V 6 bases and J 5 bases; bases outside gene matches: 5. The germline V gene has CDR1 SGHDN and CDR2 FVKESK. The CDR3 covers 15 residues. The CDR3 coding sequence is TGTGCCAGCAGGCCGGGACTAGCGGGGGATGAGACCCAGTACTTC. It translates to CASRPGLAGDETQYF.

The sample holds many counts of this clonotype. The V gene is TRBV6-5, the J gene TRBJ2-7; weak D call: TRBD1 (6 bases). Trimming stripped 6 bases from V and 3 bases from J, with 12 bases between. CDR1 is MNHEY, CDR2 SVGAGI, per germline. The CDR3 has 13 amino acids. The CDR3 region is CASRPVTGYEQYF. As DNA, the CDR3 is TGTGCCAGCAGACCTGTGACAGGCTACGAGCAGTACTTC.

In its sample, this clonotype was seen a few times. The chain recombines TRBV7-3 with TRBJ2-2; 11 bases agree with TRBD1. The CDR3 sequence is 14 residues long. Looked up from germline, CDR1 is SGHTA and CDR2 is FQGTGA. Trimming cost V 6 bases and J 7 bases; bases outside gene matches: 4. The CDR3 sequence: CASRGQGASGELFF. The CDR3 nucleotides read TGTGCCAGCAGAGGACAGGGGGCTAGCGGGGAGCTGTTTTTT.

This clonotype was seen repeatedly, ten times or more. The chain uses TRBV27 and TRBJ2-7; 9 positions agree with TRBD1. Germline V gene data show CDR1 as MNHEY and CDR2 as SMNVEV (reference sequence). Trimming cost V 3 bases and J 3 bases; bases outside gene matches: 3. The CDR3 has 14 residues. The CDR3 DNA is TGTGCCAGCAGTTTTAGGGACAGGGACTACGAGCAGTACTTC. As protein: CASSFRDRDYEQYF.

Many counts were recorded for this clonotype. This chain connects TRBV11-1 to TRBJ1-2, with a weak D call TRBD1 (5 bases). Germline-derived CDR1 and CDR2 are SGHAT and FQDESV (reference sequence). The CDR3 totals 13 residues. Deletions cut 3 bases from V and 3 bases from J, with 8 bases between. CDR3 DNA: TGTGCCAGCAGCTTTGGAGGGGACTATGGCTACACCTTC. As protein: CASSFGGDYGYTF.

This clonotype was seen repeatedly, ten times or more. V is TRBV3-1 and J is TRBJ2-5; 9 bases agree with TRBD2. The CDR3 runs 14 residues. Germline values: CDR1 LGHDT, CDR2 YNNKEL (reference sequence). V dropped 4 bases and J dropped 4; count of bases not matched to a gene: 4. As DNA, the CDR3 is TGTGCCAGCAGCCCAGCGGGGGGCAGAGAGACCCAGTACTTC. This sequence encodes CASSPAGGRETQYF.

J is TRBJ2-3 and V is TRBV4-3, with D possibly being TRBD1 (5 bases). Looked up from germline, CDR1 is LGHNA and CDR2 is YSLEER. Trimming took off 0 bases at V and 3 bases at J, with 10 bases between the two ends. CDR3 size: 15 residues. The CDR3 nucleotides read TGCGCCAGCAGCCAAGATCTCGACAGAACAGATACGCAGTATTTT. Encoded protein: CASSQDLDRTDTQYF.

This clonotype has just a few counts. This chain connects TRBV5-1 to TRBJ2-2, with 11 nucleotides matching TRBD1. CDR1 SGHRS and CDR2 YFSETQ come from the germline V gene. The junction had 4 bases not matched to a gene; V was cut back by 3 bases and J by 6 bases. CDR3 length: 15 amino acids. As DNA, the CDR3 is TGCGCCAGCAGCTCCCGGACAGGGGGCTCCGGGGAGCTGTTTTTT. Protein: CASSSRTGGSGELFF.

The sample holds many counts of this clonotype. The DNA of the CDR3 is TGTGCCAGCAGTTCCTCAGGTTATCTAGGGGAGCTGTTTTTT. Its protein product is CASSSSGYLGELFF. The rearrangement uses TRBV12-3 or TRBV12-4 and TRBJ2-2; no reliable D call. This CDR3 is built from 14 residues. The V end was cut by 4 bases, the J end by 8 bases, with 14 bases between.

This clonotype has at least ten counts. V and J are TRBV6-5 and TRBJ2-5, with D unresolved. The CDR3 is made up of 11 amino acids. V shed 2 bases and J shed 7 bases, with 5 bases lying between them. The germline CDR1 and CDR2 sequences are MNHEY and SVGAGI. CDR3 protein: CASSYPRTQYF. The CDR3 DNA is TGTGCCAGCAGTTACCCGAGGACCCAGTACTTC.

There are many counts of this clonotype. The chain employs TRBV10-3 and TRBJ1-6; perhaps TRBD1 as D (5 bases). The CDR3 spans 14 residues. V lost 5 bases, J lost 7 bases, and 12 bases lay in between. CDR1 ENHRY and CDR2 SYGVKD come from the germline V gene. The CDR3 reads CAISTARENSPLHF. The DNA of the CDR3 is TGTGCCATCAGTACCGCCAGGGAGAATTCACCCCTCCACTTT.